This T cell receptor (beta chain) comes out of a study of response to subunit inactivated influenza vaccine. The CDR3 extends over 14 amino acids. Trimming took 3 bases from V and 4 from J, leaving 9 bases between them. TCRdb re-derived calls from the RT-PCR reads in MiXCR, one entry per CDR3 protein. The sample carries 650,000 to 800,000 distinct CDR3 sequences, roughly 14% recorded once. This clonotype appeared a few times. The TCR sequence derives from a man aged 45-65 years who received an inactivated influenza vaccine. V gene TRBV12-3 or TRBV12-4 combines with J gene TRBJ2-2; D is uncertain. This material consisted of PBMCs from blood, taken approximately 15 days before vaccination. CDR3 sequence: CASSFSAVTGELFF. In nucleotides, the CDR3 is TGTGCCAGCAGTTTTTCAGCAGTCACCGGGGAGCTGTTTTTT.